This T cell receptor (beta chain) emerged from a study of T cell changes during pregnancy in multiple sclerosis. V was pared by 3 bases and J by 2 bases, with 5 bases of the junction left unmatched. CDR1 is MGHDK and CDR2 is SYGVNS in the germline V gene. This CDR3 region has 15 residues. Sequenced by immunoSEQ multiplex PCR; TCRdb stores in-frame clones only, minus some. Among around 35,000 clones, approximately 92% were seen once, and the ten largest hold about 1.2%. This sequence originates from a female donor with multiple sclerosis, enrolled in a pregnancy study. The chain carries TRBV25-1 and TRBJ1-1; TRBD1 matches 8 bases. The sample was PBMCs (not recorded whether the cells were cultured). The DNA for the CDR3 is TGTGCCAGCAGTGATTTCGGACAGGGAAACACTGAAGCTTTCTTT. It yields the protein CASSDFGQGNTEAFF.